The 30 T cell receptor beta chains below were found in one sample sequenced in a study of T-cell reconstitution after alpha-beta-depleted transplantation in children. During its preparation, the TCRbeta library received unique molecular identifiers. TCRdb itself ran the PCR reads through MiXCR, one entry per CDR3 protein. The repertoire holds some 840,000 distinct CDR3 sequences, 15% to 20% seen once, with around 5% in the top ten. Sequences were derived from PBMCs, mostly from graft donor cells, sampled 360 days after TCRalphabeta/CD19-depleted stem cell transplant. The source is a male patient between 10 and 17 years old who had a stem cell transplant for acute lymphoblastic leukemia, so the T cells may come from the graft donor.

This clonotype has just a few counts. The rearrangement uses TRBV7-9 and TRBJ2-2; no clear D gene. CDR3 size: 14 residues. V dropped 3 bases and J dropped 2 bases, with 7 bases sitting between them. Germline assignment: CDR1 SEHNR and CDR2 FQNEAQ (reference sequence). The CDR3 bases are TGTGCCAGCAGCTTGGATTATAACACCGGGGAGCTGTTTTTT. Translation gives CASSLDYNTGELFF.

This clonotype was counted only a few times. J is TRBJ2-1 and V is TRBV4-1; D is unresolved. V lost 3 bases and J 0 bases, leaving 15 bases between the germline ends. Germline V gene data show CDR1 as MGHRA and CDR2 as YSYEKL. The CDR3 loop spans 17 amino acids. This chain's CDR3 is CASSHPSPRSSYNEQFF. The CDR3 bases are TGCGCCAGCAGCCATCCCTCTCCGCGAAGCTCCTACAATGAGCAGTTCTTC.

The J gene is TRBJ1-2, the V gene TRBV3-1; 11 bases align to TRBD1. J was trimmed by 6 bases and V by 5 bases; bases with no gene match: 5. The CDR3 length is 14 residues. CDR1 LGHDT and CDR2 YNNKEL come from the germline V gene (reference sequence). The chain's CDR3 is CASSYGQGAHGYTF. CDR3 sequence (DNA): TGTGCCAGCAGCTACGGACAGGGGGCCCATGGCTACACCTTC.

The V gene is TRBV11-1, the J gene TRBJ2-1; D remains ambiguous. V was trimmed by 6 bases and J by 8 bases, leaving 20 bases between them. This CDR3 has 15 amino acids. CDR1 and CDR2 (germline): SGHAT, FQDESV (reference sequence). CDR3 loop: CASRRDLGSGDEQFF. In DNA form, the CDR3 reads TGTGCCAGCAGGCGTGACCTAGGCTCCGGAGATGAGCAGTTCTTC.

This clonotype showed up many times. The chain recombines TRBV20-1 with TRBJ1-5; D perhaps matches TRBD1 (6 bases). The CDR3 is made up of 13 amino acids. Germline V gives CDR1 DFQATT, CDR2 SNEGSKA (reference sequence). Trimming pared 2 bases from V and 7 bases from J, leaving 12 bases between. CDR3 sequence (DNA): TGCAGTGCTAGATTAACAGGGCAACAGCCCCAGCATTTT. Translated, it gives CSARLTGQQPQHF.

The chain is built from TRBV5-1 and TRBJ2-7, with 7 nucleotides matching TRBD2. This CDR3 comprises 17 residues. With V trimmed by 1 base and J by 2 bases, 12 bases remained unmatched. From germline, CDR1 is SGHRS and CDR2 YFSETQ. CDR3 protein: CASSLPQSAAGAYEQYF. The CDR3 DNA sequence: TGCGCCAGCAGCTTGCCCCAGTCTGCGGCGGGAGCCTACGAGCAGTACTTC.

This clonotype was seen repeatedly, ten times or more. The DNA for the CDR3 is TGTGCCAGCAGCCCAGACAGGGGCCTATTCTACGAGCAGTACTTC. This sequence encodes CASSPDRGLFYEQYF. The chain has TRBV7-7 and TRBJ2-7; 8 bases are a match to TRBD1. Germline trimming cut 5 bases from V and 3 bases from J; bases unmatched to any gene: 9. Germline V lookup: CDR1 SSHAT, CDR2 FNYEAQ (reference sequence). This CDR3 has 15 amino acids.

The chain joins TRBV5-1 to TRBJ2-5, with 8 bases that match TRBD1. This CDR3 has 13 amino acids. Unmatched junction bases numbered 1, after V lost 3 bases and J lost 3 bases. Germline loops: CDR1 SGHRS, CDR2 YFSETQ. For the CDR3, the DNA is TGCGCCAGCAGCTCGACAGGGGAAGAGACCCAGTACTTC. This gives the protein CASSSTGEETQYF.

This clonotype was seen only a few times. V is TRBV7-8 and J is TRBJ1-1; TRBD1 matches 7 bases. The CDR3 has 15 residues. Germline trimming cut 6 bases from V and 1 base from J; bases unmatched to any gene: 8. Germline V CDR1 and CDR2: SGHVS, FQNEAQ. The CDR3: CASRLATGWNTEAFF. The CDR3 DNA reads as TGTGCCAGCAGGTTGGCGACAGGGTGGAACACTGAAGCTTTCTTT.

Ten or more counts support this clonotype. This chain uses TRBV29-1 with TRBJ2-2; D ambiguous. Between the trimmed V and J ends, which lost 6 bases and 5 bases, there was a span of 19 bases. Germline CDR1 SQVTM, CDR2 ANQGSEA. This CDR3 has 15 amino acids. The CDR3 bases are TGCAGCGTCAGAAAAGGGTTAGAGGCGACCGGGGAGCTGTTTTTT. Encoded protein: CSVRKGLEATGELFF.

This clonotype was recorded many times. The chain is built from TRBV12-3 or TRBV12-4 and TRBJ2-3, with 12 bases aligning to TRBD2. The CDR3 length is 17 residues. The trim removed 1 base at V and 5 bases at J, leaving 7 bases unmatched. The CDR3 nucleotides are TGTGCCAGCAGTTTAGGGGCTAGCGGGAGGGCTGTAGATACGCAGTATTTT. Protein product: CASSLGASGRAVDTQYF.

This clonotype was seen more than once but under ten times. The chain uses TRBV7-9 and TRBJ2-5; D remains ambiguous. V was clipped by 2 bases and J by 3 bases, with 4 bases between them. CDR3 length: 12 amino acids. Germline V lookup: CDR1 SEHNR, CDR2 FQNEAQ (reference sequence). CDR3 DNA sequence: TGTGCCAGCAGCTTAAGGGAAGAGACCCAGTACTTC. Its translation: CASSLREETQYF.

V gene TRBV15 combines with J gene TRBJ2-5; no firm D call. CDR1 LNHNV and CDR2 YYDKDF come from the germline V gene (reference sequence). V lost 5 bases to trimming and J lost 3 bases, with 10 bases between them. The CDR3 length is 13 residues. DNA of the CDR3: TGTGCCACCAGCCGAAGTAGGAAAGAGACCCAGTACTTC. It encodes CATSRSRKETQYF. The complete variable domain, with remaining parts taken from reference TRBV15 and TRBJ2-5, reads DAMVIQNPRYQVTQFGKPVTLSCSQTLNHNVMYWYQQKSSQAPKLLFHYYDKDFNNEADTPDNFQSRRPNTSFCFLDIRSPGLGDTAMYLCATSRSRKETQYFGPGTRLLVL.

This clonotype was found many times. CDR3 nucleotide sequence: TGTGCCAGCAGCCGACTGGACAGACTTATCACAGATACGCAGTATTTT. This translates into CASSRLDRLITDTQYF. The chain couples TRBV5-5 to TRBJ2-3; the D gene is possibly TRBD1 (6 bases). Germline-derived CDR1 and CDR2 are SGHKS and YYEKEE (reference sequence). Trimming removed 4 bases from V and 2 bases from J, with 17 bases in between. CDR3 size: 16 residues.

This clonotype has a handful of counts. The chain recombines TRBV2 with TRBJ2-5, with 7 bases aligning to TRBD1. V shed 7 bases, J shed 3 bases, and the junction held 5 bases outside the gene matches. CDR3 size: 13 residues. Germline loops: CDR1 SNHLY, CDR2 FYNNEI. This CDR3 is CASKRGREETQYF. The DNA of the CDR3 is TGTGCCAGCAAAAGGGGGCGCGAAGAGACCCAGTACTTC.

V usage is TRBV10-3 and J usage is TRBJ2-3, with D tentatively TRBD1 or TRBD2 (5 bases each). The CDR3 length is 14 residues. V was clipped by 10 bases and J by 3 bases, with 17 bases between them. Germline V gene data show CDR1 as ENHRY and CDR2 as SYGVKD. CDR3 residues: CATEGRVGTDTQYF. The CDR3 DNA sequence: TGTGCCACCGAGGGCAGGGTAGGGACAGATACGCAGTATTTT.

In its sample, this clonotype was seen a few times. The gene calls are TRBV27 and TRBJ1-1, with D uncertain. Trimming cost V 5 bases and J 2 bases, with 12 bases left between them. Germline V gene lookup returns CDR1 MNHEY and CDR2 SMNVEV (reference sequence). CDR3 length: 14 amino acids. CDR3 in amino acids: CASSPNIVNTEAFF. The DNA of the CDR3 is TGTGCCAGCAGTCCAAACATTGTTAACACTGAAGCTTTCTTT.

This clonotype was detected a few times. The V and J genes are TRBV20-1 and TRBJ2-4, with no clear D. V dropped 3 bases and J dropped 1 base, with 16 bases sitting between them. CDR1 is DFQATT and CDR2 is SNEGSKA in the germline V gene (reference sequence). The CDR3 totals 16 residues. The CDR3 DNA follows: TGCAGTGCTAGTGGTGGTGGCAGTCAGGCCAAAAACATTCAGTACTTC. This encodes CSASGGGSQAKNIQYF.

This clonotype appeared a few times. V usage is TRBV7-2 and J usage is TRBJ2-3; TRBD1 matches at 7 bases. CDR1 is SGHTA, CDR2 FQGNSA, per germline. The CDR3 has 14 amino acids. V shed 9 bases and J 2 bases; nucleotides not matched to a gene: 8. The CDR3 DNA is TGTGCCAGAGCCCAGGGGGTCAACACAGATACGCAGTATTTT. This codes for CARAQGVNTDTQYF.

This chain connects TRBV12-3 or TRBV12-4 to TRBJ2-7; the D is unclear. The CDR3 contains 13 residues. The V end was cut by 0 bases, the J end by 9 bases, with 12 bases between. The CDR3 bases are TGTGCCAGCAGTTTAGCGCCCCCCGCCACGCAGTACTTC. Protein product: CASSLAPPATQYF.

The chain carries TRBV12-3 or TRBV12-4 and TRBJ1-1; tentatively, D is TRBD1 (5 bases). V was trimmed by 8 bases and J by 4 bases, leaving 17 bases between them. This CDR3 has 14 amino acids. CDR3 DNA sequence: TGTGCCAGCGGAGTCTGGGGGTCCCGCACTGAAGCTTTCTTT. Translation gives CASGVWGSRTEAFF.

This chain's CDR3 is CASSLDTPVAPWYNEQFF. As DNA, the CDR3 is TGTGCCAGCAGCTTAGATACGCCCGTAGCCCCGTGGTACAATGAGCAGTTCTTC. This chain connects TRBV11-2 to TRBJ2-1; D unclear. V lost 0 bases and J 4 bases, leaving 19 bases between the germline ends. The CDR3 is made up of 18 amino acids. From germline, CDR1 is SGHAT and CDR2 FQNNGV.

At least ten counts were recorded for this clonotype. V gene TRBV4-1 combines with J gene TRBJ2-2, with D tentatively TRBD2 (6 bases). Per the germline V gene, CDR1 is MGHRA and CDR2 is YSYEKL. V dropped 5 bases and J dropped 3 bases, with 19 bases sitting between them. The CDR3 is made up of 17 amino acids. The CDR3 bases are TGCGCCAGCAGCGGGGTTCGGGAGAAGCGTTACACCGGGGAGCTGTTTTTT. This codes for CASSGVREKRYTGELFF.

The J gene is TRBJ2-7, the V gene TRBV29-1; 7 bases match TRBD2. Unmatched junction bases numbered 19, after V lost 7 bases and J lost 4 bases. Germline lookup yields CDR1 SQVTM and CDR2 ANQGSEA. The CDR3 is made up of 16 amino acids. CDR3 in DNA: TGCAGCGGCCTAGTGGGTGAGGGGAGGGCCCGGTACGAGCAGTACTTC. Translated, it gives CSGLVGEGRARYEQYF.

This clonotype occurred many times. The chain is built from TRBV7-9 and TRBJ2-1; 8 bases agree with TRBD1. This CDR3 region has 13 residues. The ends lost 5 bases at V and 8 bases at J; junction bases unmatched: 5. From germline, CDR1 is SEHNR and CDR2 FQNEAQ (reference sequence). The CDR3, as DNA: TGTGCCAGCAGCCCGACAGGGGACGATGAGCAGTTCTTC. Translation: CASSPTGDDEQFF. The whole variable domain, filled in from reference TRBV7-9 and TRBJ2-1, reads DTGVSQNPRHKITKRGQNVTFRCDPISEHNRLYWYRQTLGQGPEFLTYFQNEAQLEKSRLLSDRFSAERPKGSFSTLEIQRTEQGDSAMYLCASSPTGDDEQFFGPGTRLTVL.

The chain employs TRBV18 and TRBJ1-1, with D tentatively TRBD1 (6 bases). The CDR3 has 15 residues. Germline V CDR1 and CDR2: KGHSH, LQKENI. The V end was cut by 4 bases, the J end by 3 bases, with 15 bases between. The DNA of the CDR3 is TGTGCCAGCTCACGTGGACAGCACCTTGACACTGAAGCTTTCTTT. Its protein is CASSRGQHLDTEAFF.

This clonotype was detected a few times. The rearrangement links TRBV6-1 to TRBJ2-7; D unclear. This CDR3 contains 13 residues. Deletions cut 5 bases from V and 3 bases from J, with 11 bases between. The germline CDR1 and CDR2 sequences are MNHNS and SASEGT. CDR3 amino acids: CASSRVRVYEQYF. The CDR3 region has the DNA TGTGCCAGCAGTCGGGTTAGGGTCTACGAGCAGTACTTC.

The chain has TRBV7-3 and TRBJ2-1; D is possibly TRBD2 (6 bases). CDR3 length equals 16 residues. The germline V gene has CDR1 SGHTA and CDR2 FQGTGA. Trimming cost V 2 bases and J 2 bases, with 13 bases left between them. CDR3 sequence reads: CASSLGRVAAYNEQFF. DNA of the CDR3: TGTGCCAGCAGCTTAGGTAGAGTAGCGGCCTACAATGAGCAGTTCTTC.

The J gene is TRBJ1-2, the V gene TRBV9; 7 positions agree with TRBD1. Germline V gives CDR1 SGDLS, CDR2 YYNGEE. The V gene end was trimmed by 2 bases and the J gene end by 5 bases; junction bases not matched to a gene: 18. The CDR3 runs to 18 residues. The CDR3 coding sequence is TGTGCCAGCAGCGTCACCCCCAATGGGAAGGGGGCATTATATGGCTACACCTTC. This sequence encodes CASSVTPNGKGALYGYTF.

The chain carries TRBV15 and TRBJ1-1; D unresolved. Germline CDR1 reads LNHNV; CDR2 reads YYDKDF (reference sequence). The CDR3 totals 15 residues. V was clipped by 5 bases and J by 0 bases, with 13 bases between them. CDR3 DNA sequence: TGTGCCACCAGCGAGCACGGAGGGATGAACACTGAAGCTTTCTTT. Its translation is CATSEHGGMNTEAFF.